This TCR beta chain was captured by sequencing in a study of early T cells in non-severe SARS-CoV-2 infection. Each CDR3 protein is one row after TCRdb ran MiXCR on the 5' RACE reads. The table shows roughly 61,000 distinct CDR3 sequences, with roughly 13% occurring only once. The TCR was taken from an adult who was a healthcare worker with PCR-confirmed SARS-CoV-2 infection or an uninfected control (not recorded which). The sequencing here drew on whole blood, taken at baseline.

The CDR3 nucleotides are TGTGCCAGCAGCCCGGGACTAGCGGGAGCTGGTAATGAGCAGTTCTTC. Amino acid sequence: CASSPGLAGAGNEQFF. This chain uses TRBV5-5 with TRBJ2-1, with 14 bases lining up with TRBD2. Germline V lookup: CDR1 SGHKS, CDR2 YYEKEE (reference sequence). The CDR3 runs to 16 residues. J was trimmed by 7 bases and V by 4 bases; bases with no gene match: 7.